One T cell receptor beta chain is described in this entry. Its specificity is not known. Though nominally healthy at sampling, donors likely had unrecorded immune exposures. Germline values: CDR1 SGHTA, CDR2 FQGNSA. V was clipped by 0 bases and J by 5 bases, with 12 bases between them. The CDR3 loop spans 15 amino acids. These data are taken from a study of cytomegalovirus exposure and HLA in healthy donors. The overall study: About 79% of several hundred genotyped donors fell in the Caucasian-associated ancestry cluster. Findings and caveats of the study: Altogether, 160 or so TCR beta chains were recorded as cytomegalovirus-associated.

Primers for the PCR totalled 60 Vbeta and 13 Jbeta. Sequencing was performed with immunoSEQ multiplex PCR; in TCRdb, only in-frame clones are kept and a portion is missing. The sample lists 100,000 to 150,000 clones, more than 75% occurring once. Input material: PBMCs. This chain joins TRBV7-2 and TRBJ2-3, with D possibly matching TRBD2 (6 bases). The sequence was obtained from a man aged 35 to 55 in good health and CMV-seronegative. The CDR3 coding sequence is TGTGCCAGCAGCTTAGCGGGGAGGCATAGAGATACGCAGTATTTT. Encoded protein: CASSLAGRHRDTQYF.